Following are 13 T cell receptor beta chains from one sample sequenced in a study of T cells in Graves' hyperthyroidism and ophthalmopathy. Researchers amplified the TCR beta CDR3 regions from RNA transcripts. The TCR CDR3 first-round RT-PCR relied on the HTBI primer set. Using its own MiXCR run on the multiplex PCR reads, TCRdb lists one record per CDR3 protein. The sample carries approximately 720,000 distinct CDR3 sequences, 18% recorded once. The specimen was blood. The receptors here all came from a woman aged 50 to 60 with Graves' hyperthyroidism that later progressed to Graves' ophthalmopathy.

The chain couples TRBV11-1 to TRBJ2-1, with 7 bases that match TRBD1. V lost 1 base and J lost 5; bases outside the gene matches: 2. The CDR3 extends over 14 amino acids. CDR1 and CDR2 from the germline V gene are SGHAT and FQDESV (reference sequence). The CDR3 spells CASSLGDSHNEQFF. CDR3 bases: TGTGCCAGCAGCTTAGGGGACAGTCACAATGAGCAGTTCTTC. Variable domain in full (rest from reference TRBV11-1 and TRBJ2-1): EAEVAQSPRYKITEKSQAVAFWCDPISGHATLYWYRQILGQGPELLVQFQDESVVDDSQLPKDRFSAERLKGVDSTLKIQPAELGDSAMYLCASSLGDSHNEQFFGPGTRLTVL.

This clonotype showed up just once. The chain joins TRBV14 to TRBJ1-1; TRBD1 is a possible D gene (5 bases). Trimming cost V 4 bases and J 2 bases, with 20 bases left between them. This CDR3 comprises 17 residues. Germline CDR1 is SGHDN and CDR2 is FVKESK. In DNA, the CDR3 is TGTGCCAGCAGCCCCCTGGGTATCTCGGGACCAAACACTGAAGCTTTCTTT. Protein sequence: CASSPLGISGPNTEAFF.

This chain links TRBV12-3 or TRBV12-4 with TRBJ1-4, with TRBD1 as a possible D gene (6 bases). This CDR3 contains 15 residues. Trimming took 5 bases from V and 6 from J, leaving 16 bases between them. For the CDR3, the DNA is TGTGCCAGCAGTGGTGGGGGGGCCGTTCATGAAAAACTGTTTTTT. This codes for CASSGGGAVHEKLFF.

This clonotype was picked up many times. The chain has TRBV2 and TRBJ2-1; perhaps TRBD1 as D (5 bases). Trimming left V 10 bases short and J 6 bases short, with 10 bases between. This CDR3 comprises 11 residues. Germline-derived CDR1 and CDR2 are SNHLY and FYNNEI. CDR3 coding DNA: TGTGCCACCCTCAGGGTCAATGAGCAGTTCTTC. This encodes CATLRVNEQFF.

This clonotype has at least ten counts. This chain links TRBV27 with TRBJ2-7; TRBD1 aligns across 8 bases. This CDR3 spans 15 amino acids. Per germline, CDR1 MNHEY and CDR2 SMNVEV (reference sequence). With 3 bases clipped from V and 0 bases from J, the junction kept 4 bases outside the gene matches. The CDR3 loop reads CASSLWTGSSYEQYF. DNA for the CDR3: TGTGCCAGCAGTTTGTGGACAGGGAGCTCCTACGAGCAGTACTTC.

Comment on this clonotype: With a much larger clone just one base away, this may be a read error. The CDR3 loop is CTSSPQVNQPQHF. The CDR3 DNA sequence: TGTACCAGCTCACCTCAGGTCAATCAGCCCCAGCATTTT. The chain uses TRBV18 and TRBJ1-5; D is ambiguous. Germline CDR1 reads KGHSH; CDR2 reads LQKENI. This CDR3 comprises 13 residues.

This clonotype was counted many times. The chain has TRBV27 and TRBJ1-2; 9 bases are shared with TRBD1. The CDR3 is 15 residues long. CDR1 and CDR2 (germline): MNHEY, SMNVEV (reference sequence). V dropped 5 bases and J dropped 4; count of bases not matched to a gene: 8. The CDR3 nucleotides read TGTGCCAGCAGTCGATACCGGGACAGGGTCTATGGCTACACCTTC. Protein sequence: CASSRYRDRVYGYTF.

The V call is TRBV4-1, the J call TRBJ1-6; D unclear. This CDR3 region has 15 residues. Germline V gene sequence: CDR1 MGHRA, CDR2 YSYEKL. V lost 0 bases to trimming and J lost 9 bases, with 12 bases between them. The CDR3 here is CASSQDLGPGSPLHF. CDR3 in DNA: TGCGCCAGCAGCCAAGATCTAGGACCCGGTTCACCCCTCCACTTT.

The V and J genes are TRBV7-9 and TRBJ1-1, with 7 bases identical to TRBD1. The CDR3 has 14 residues. Trimming cost V 5 bases and J 0 bases; bases outside gene matches: 3. The germline V gene has CDR1 SEHNR and CDR2 FQNEAQ (reference sequence). The CDR3 protein is CASSGQAVNTEAFF. CDR3 bases: TGTGCCAGCAGCGGACAGGCGGTGAACACTGAAGCTTTCTTT.

Comments on this clonotype: This may be a read error: a much more frequent sequence differs by one nucleotide. J is TRBJ2-5 and V is TRBV2; weak D call: TRBD1 (5 bases). The germline V gene encodes CDR1 SNHLY and CDR2 FYNNEI. The CDR3 spans 16 residues. Between the trimmed V and J ends, which lost 7 bases and 5 bases, there was a span of 23 bases. Written as DNA, the CDR3 is TGTGCCAGCAATTGGGTGGGGCAGAGGTTGGGTGAGACCCAGTACTTC. Amino acids: CASNWVGQRLGETQYF.

CDR3 region: CASSLKQGPTPGELFF. The DNA of the CDR3 is TGTGCCAGCAGTCTCAAACAGGGGCCGACCCCCGGGGAGCTGTTTTTT. The rearrangement joins TRBV12-3 or TRBV12-4 to TRBJ2-2, with TRBD1 matching over 7 bases. The V and J ends lost 5 bases and 6 bases, in that order; junction bases with no gene match: 12. This CDR3 contains 16 residues.

In its sample, this clonotype was seen a few times. The chain couples TRBV9 to TRBJ1-4; weak D call: TRBD1 (5 bases). CDR1 and CDR2 (germline): SGDLS, YYNGEE. V lost 0 bases and J 6 bases, leaving 15 bases between the germline ends. This CDR3 comprises 16 residues. CDR3 DNA sequence: TGTGCCAGCAGCGTAGCTGCCGGGGTGGGGGATGAAAAACTGTTTTTT. Translating it yields CASSVAAGVGDEKLFF.

V is TRBV11-1 and J is TRBJ1-1; D possibly corresponds to TRBD1 (5 bases). V gave up 1 base and J gave up 1 base, with 10 bases separating them. The CDR3 covers 15 residues. Germline CDR1 reads SGHAT; CDR2 reads FQDESV (reference sequence). The CDR3 coding sequence is TGTGCCAGCAGCTTAGATTCCACAGGGAACACTGAAGCTTTCTTT. Translation gives CASSLDSTGNTEAFF. Using reference TRBV11-1 and TRBJ1-1 for the parts outside the CDR3, the full variable domain is EAEVAQSPRYKITEKSQAVAFWCDPISGHATLYWYRQILGQGPELLVQFQDESVVDDSQLPKDRFSAERLKGVDSTLKIQPAELGDSAMYLCASSLDSTGNTEAFFGQGTRLTVV.